The next 13 T cell receptor beta chains were all read from a single sample in a study of glioma-infiltrating T cells after dendritic cell vaccination. Time point: after dendritic cell vaccination, including at tumor progression/relapse. Sequencing was performed with immunoSEQ multiplex PCR; in TCRdb, only in-frame clones are kept and a portion is missing. The sample consists of tens of thousands of clones, more than 75% of them appearing once. This sample comprised blood, obtained after dendritic cell vaccination. The receptors originated from a human donor with glioblastoma.

The chain employs TRBV30 and TRBJ2-1; 8 bases are shared with TRBD2. CDR1 and CDR2 from the germline V gene are GTSNPN and SVGIG (reference sequence). Trimming took 2 bases from V and 7 from J; bases not matched to a gene: 7. There are 14 residues in the CDR3. Here the CDR3 DNA reads TGTGCCTGGAGTAGGCTAGCGGGCAATAATGAGCAGTTCTTC. Translating it yields CAWSRLAGNNEQFF.

The chain is built from TRBV19 and TRBJ1-2, with unresolved D. Per the germline V gene, CDR1 is LNHDA and CDR2 is SQIVND (reference sequence). Trimming shortened V by 1 base and J by 1 base, and 10 bases separated the two germline ends. CDR3 length equals 15 residues. The CDR3 is CASSIVWAHNYGYTF. Here the CDR3 DNA reads TGTGCCAGTAGTATAGTCTGGGCCCATAACTATGGCTACACCTTC.

The chain employs TRBV4-1 and TRBJ2-1, with TRBD1 matching 11 bases. The CDR3 is made up of 14 amino acids. V was clipped by 4 bases and J by 12 bases; unmatched bases: 8. Germline V gene sequence: CDR1 MGHRA, CDR2 YSYEKL. CDR3 coding DNA: TGCGCCAGCAGCCCACCTCGGACAGGGGGCCGGCAGTTCTTC. It encodes CASSPPRTGGRQFF.

The V and J genes are TRBV6-6 and TRBJ1-3; D gene ambiguous. The germline V gene has CDR1 MNHNY and CDR2 SVGAGI (reference sequence). There are 15 residues in the CDR3. The V and J ends lost 0 bases and 0 bases respectively, with 6 bases between them. This CDR3 is CASSYSRSSGNTIYF. The CDR3, as DNA: TGTGCCAGCAGTTACTCGAGGAGCTCTGGAAACACCATATATTTT.

This clone was seen a few times. The chain couples TRBV4-1 to TRBJ1-1; D is possibly TRBD1 (5 bases). This CDR3 comprises 15 residues. Germline V CDR1 and CDR2: MGHRA, YSYEKL. Trimming took 1 base from V and 5 from J, leaving 14 bases between them. CDR3 region: CASSQVRGLGTEAFF. CDR3 coding DNA: TGCGCCAGCAGCCAAGTTAGGGGTCTGGGGACTGAAGCTTTCTTT.

The chain links TRBV6-4 to TRBJ1-1; D not certain. The CDR3 consists of 13 residues. Germline V gives CDR1 MRHNA, CDR2 SNTAGT. Trimming stripped 3 bases from V and 1 base from J, with 6 bases between. CDR3 region: CASSDTANTEAFF. DNA of the CDR3: TGTGCCAGCAGTGATACAGCGAACACTGAAGCTTTCTTT.

V gene TRBV13 combines with J gene TRBJ2-3, with 8 bases matching TRBD2. Germline V gene sequence: CDR1 PRHDT, CDR2 FYEKMQ (reference sequence). The V and J ends lost 1 base and 5 bases, in that order; junction bases with no gene match: 2. This CDR3 is built from 14 residues. CDR3 protein: CASSLAGGQDTQYF. CDR3 bases: TGTGCCAGCAGCTTAGCGGGGGGGCAAGATACGCAGTATTTT.

The rearrangement joins TRBV6-5 to TRBJ1-2; D is ambiguous. CDR1 MNHEY and CDR2 SVGAGI come from the germline V gene. Trimming shortened V by 5 bases and J by 4 bases, and 17 bases separated the two germline ends. The CDR3 spans 15 residues. The chain's CDR3 is CASSPPGRRIYGYTF. The CDR3 coding sequence is TGTGCCAGCAGTCCCCCTGGTCGGAGGATCTATGGCTACACCTTC.

CDR3 residues: CASSQPRQGTAGYTF. CDR3 sequence (DNA): TGTGCCAGCAGCCAACCAAGACAGGGTACGGCTGGCTACACCTTC. The chain combines TRBV4-2 with TRBJ1-2; 7 bases map to TRBD1. The CDR3 contains 15 residues. Germline CDR1 is LGHNA and CDR2 is YNFKEQ. V lost 2 bases, J lost 7 bases, and 10 bases stayed unmatched.

The chain combines TRBV5-4 with TRBJ1-2, with 7 bases fitting TRBD1. CDR1 and CDR2 from the germline V gene are SGHNT and YYREEE (reference sequence). Losses at the gene ends were 4 bases for V and 6 bases for J; bases not matched to a gene: 6. The CDR3 runs 13 residues. This CDR3 reads CASSAQGIHGYTF. CDR3 nucleotides: TGTGCCAGCAGCGCACAGGGGATACATGGCTACACCTTC.

DNA of the CDR3: TGTGCCAGTCGGGACAGCGGGGGGGATAATTCACCCCTCCACTTT. Protein sequence: CASRDSGGDNSPLHF. This chain joins TRBV19 and TRBJ1-6, with 7 bases that match TRBD1. After removal of 8 bases from V and 5 bases from J, the junction contained 9 bases not matched to a gene. CDR1 and CDR2 (germline): LNHDA, SQIVND (reference sequence). The CDR3 runs 15 residues.

The chain has TRBV6-1 and TRBJ2-5; possible D gene TRBD2, 6 bases. The CDR3 is 15 residues long. V gave up 5 bases and J gave up 5 bases, with 18 bases separating them. Germline-derived CDR1 and CDR2 are MNHNS and SASEGT. The CDR3 reads CASSFPGVRRETQYF. The CDR3 DNA sequence: TGTGCCAGCAGTTTTCCGGGAGTTCGGAGGGAGACCCAGTACTTC.

The J gene is TRBJ2-7, the V gene TRBV27; a weak D match, TRBD1 (5 bases). CDR1 and CDR2 (germline): MNHEY, SMNVEV (reference sequence). The CDR3 loop spans 15 amino acids. V was pared by 5 bases and J by 2 bases, with 16 bases between. The CDR3 loop reads CASSRLPTETYEQYF. The CDR3 DNA follows: TGTGCCAGCAGTCGCCTGCCGACAGAAACCTACGAGCAGTACTTC.